Following are 16 T cell receptor beta chains from one sample sequenced in a study of cytomegalovirus exposure and HLA in healthy donors. With 60 Vbeta and 13 Jbeta primers, the PCR was carried out. Sequenced by immunoSEQ multiplex PCR; TCRdb stores in-frame clones only, minus some. The repertoire holds some 180,000 clones, with around 84% as singletons. Sequenced input: PBMCs. Source of these receptors: a woman aged 18-35 years in good health and CMV-seronegative.

This rearrangement joins TRBV27 to TRBJ1-2; 7 nucleotides agree with TRBD1. Germline lookup yields CDR1 MNHEY and CDR2 SMNVEV (reference sequence). V was clipped by 5 bases and J by 4 bases; unmatched bases: 4. The CDR3 sequence is 13 residues long. The CDR3 sequence is CASSPQGLYGYTF. CDR3 bases: TGTGCCAGCAGTCCACAGGGGCTCTATGGCTACACCTTC.

A remark on this clone: At one end the junction does not follow the germline gene, possibly because of a read error. The chain recombines TRBV7-9 with TRBJ1-1, with D hard to call. Germline loops: CDR1 SEHNR, CDR2 FQNEAQ (reference sequence). The CDR3 is 15 amino acids. CDR3 sequence reads: CSSSLNLFPNTEAFF. The CDR3 region has the DNA TGTTCCAGCAGCTTAAATCTCTTCCCGAACACTGAAGCTTTCTTT.

The CDR3: CASIPRTSAYNEQFF. The CDR3 DNA reads TGTGCCAGCATCCCAAGGACTAGCGCGTACAATGAGCAGTTCTTC. The chain employs TRBV28 and TRBJ2-1, with 9 bases fitting TRBD2. The germline V gene has CDR1 MDHEN and CDR2 SYDVKM. The V gene end was trimmed by 7 bases and the J gene end by 4 bases; junction bases not matched to a gene: 8. The CDR3 runs 15 residues. Based on the CDR3 plus reference TRBV28 and TRBJ2-1, the full variable domain is DVKVTQSSRYLVKRTGEKVFLECVQDMDHENMFWYRQDPGLGLRLIYFSYDVKMKEKGDIPEGYSVSREKKERFSLILESASTNQTSMYLCASIPRTSAYNEQFFGPGTRLTVL.

The chain links TRBV5-1 to TRBJ2-1; TRBD1 aligns across 9 bases. Germline V gene data show CDR1 as SGHRS and CDR2 as YFSETQ. J was trimmed by 10 bases and V by 1 base; bases with no gene match: 12. The CDR3 has 16 residues. The CDR3, as DNA: TGCGCCAGCAGCTTGAATGTACAGGGGGCATTTAGCGAGCAGTTCTTC. It codes for CASSLNVQGAFSEQFF.

The chain combines TRBV2 with TRBJ2-5, with TRBD2 matching over 16 bases. The germline gives CDR1 SNHLY, CDR2 FYNNEI. Trimming took 6 bases from V and 2 from J; bases not matched to a gene: 3. The CDR3 is 16 residues long. CDR3 DNA sequence: TGTGCCAGCAGGGGACTAGCGGGAGGGCCGCAAGAGACCCAGTACTTC. Translated, it gives CASRGLAGGPQETQYF.

The chain links TRBV10-3 to TRBJ2-3; 10 bases are shared with TRBD2. V shed 6 bases, J shed 4 bases, and the junction held 4 bases outside the gene matches. There are 14 residues in the CDR3. CDR1 and CDR2 (germline): ENHRY, SYGVKD. CDR3 coding DNA: TGTGCCATCAGCTCAGCGGGAGGGCCAGATACGCAGTATTTT. Its translation: CAISSAGGPDTQYF.

V and J are TRBV18 and TRBJ2-5; TRBD2 matches 9 bases. The CDR3 length is 17 residues. Germline V lookup: CDR1 KGHSH, CDR2 LQKENI. Trimming removed 2 bases from V and 1 base from J; junction bases left unmatched: 8. CDR3 sequence (DNA): TGTGCCAGCTCACCAAATAGGCTAGCGGGGACCCAAGAGACCCAGTACTTC. This encodes CASSPNRLAGTQETQYF. Filled out from reference TRBV18 and TRBJ2-5, the complete variable domain reads NAGVMQNPRHLVRRRGQEARLRCSPMKGHSHVYWYRQLPEEGLKFMVYLQKENIIDESGMPKERFSAEFPKEGPSILRIQQVVRGDSAAYFCASSPNRLAGTQETQYFGPGTRLLVL.

V usage is TRBV5-4 and J usage is TRBJ2-1; TRBD2 is a possible D gene (5 bases). Germline values: CDR1 SGHNT, CDR2 YYREEE (reference sequence). CDR3 length equals 14 residues. Deletions cut 4 bases from V and 10 bases from J, with 18 bases between. The CDR3 region has the DNA TGTGCCAGCAGCCAAGGACTCACCAGTTTAGAGCAGTTCTTC. Protein product: CASSQGLTSLEQFF.

This chain links TRBV6-5 with TRBJ1-2, with D hard to call. Germline CDR1 reads MNHEY; CDR2 reads SVGAGI. V was shortened by 0 bases and J by 4 bases, with 6 bases between the two germline ends. The length of the CDR3 is 13 residues. The CDR3 nucleotides are TGTGCCAGCAGTTACTCGTTTAGCTATGGCTACACCTTC. Residues: CASSYSFSYGYTF.

This chain connects TRBV19 to TRBJ1-4; D may be TRBD1 (5 bases). Germline-derived CDR1 and CDR2 are LNHDA and SQIVND (reference sequence). The CDR3 has 11 amino acids. Trimming took off 5 bases at V and 15 bases at J, with 13 bases between the two ends. The CDR3 DNA reads as TGTGCCAGTAGTTATGAGACAGACATGTTTTTT. This encodes CASSYETDMFF.

The rearrangement uses TRBV21-1 and TRBJ2-7; TRBD1 reflects the table's D call only, with no check against the DNA. TRBV21-1 is tagged as a pseudogene. There are 17 residues in the CDR3. CDR3 sequence (DNA): TGTGCCAGCAGCAAATGCACCGGGACAGGAGGCTCCTACGAGCAGTACGTC. Its translation is CASSKCTGTGGSYEQYV.

The V gene is TRBV25-1, the J gene TRBJ1-1; D is unresolved. The CDR3 consists of 15 residues. Trimming took off 5 bases at V and 0 bases at J, with 13 bases between the two ends. CDR1 and CDR2 from the germline V gene are MGHDK and SYGVNS. The CDR3 is CASSPLRTMNTEAFF. CDR3 nucleotide sequence: TGTGCCAGCAGTCCCCTGCGCACCATGAACACTGAAGCTTTCTTT.

The chain recombines TRBV19 with TRBJ1-1; D gene unclear. The V end was cut by 3 bases, the J end by 6 bases, with 17 bases between. Germline V CDR1 and CDR2: LNHDA, SQIVND (reference sequence). There are 15 residues in the CDR3. Here the CDR3 reads CASSMSPATRAEAFF. CDR3 in DNA: TGTGCCAGTAGTATGAGTCCGGCGACTCGCGCTGAAGCTTTCTTT.

The gene calls are TRBV4-3 and TRBJ2-4; D possibly corresponds to TRBD1 (6 bases). The V gene's germline CDR1 is LGHNA and CDR2 YSLEER. Trimming pared 1 base from V and 3 bases from J, leaving 7 bases between. This CDR3 has 14 amino acids. CDR3: CASSQAGVKNIQYF. CDR3 in DNA: TGCGCCAGCAGCCAAGCAGGGGTCAAAAACATTCAGTACTTC.

V is TRBV13 and J is TRBJ2-7; 13 nucleotides agree with TRBD2. This CDR3 spans 18 amino acids. V dropped 4 bases and J dropped 0; count of bases not matched to a gene: 9. The germline V gene encodes CDR1 PRHDT and CDR2 FYEKMQ (reference sequence). The CDR3 reads CASSSSGTSGESSYEQYV. The CDR3 bases are TGTGCCAGCAGCTCCTCCGGGACTAGCGGGGAGAGCTCCTACGAGCAGTACGTC.

The chain uses TRBV10-2 and TRBJ2-5, with 7 bases that match TRBD1. Germline trimming cut 6 bases from V and 1 base from J; bases unmatched to any gene: 2. The CDR3 length is 13 residues. The germline CDR1 and CDR2 sequences are WSHSY and SAAADI. CDR3 sequence reads: CASSAGGQETQYF. CDR3 nucleotides: TGCGCCAGCAGCGCAGGGGGCCAAGAGACCCAGTACTTC.